This T cell receptor beta chain appears in the sequencing data of a study of technical replicates of blood from a handful of donors. Assay: immunoSEQ multiplex PCR; the TCRdb copy retains only in-frame clones and omits some. The sample gives about 83,000 clones, over 90% of which show up once; 0.2% to 0.3% is in the top ten. Germline V lookup: CDR1 MNHNS, CDR2 SASEGT. The CDR3 runs to 14 residues. Trimming took 4 bases from V and 6 from J; bases not matched to a gene: 3. The sequenced sample was T cells isolated from PBMCs. V gene TRBV6-1 combines with J gene TRBJ1-5; 10 bases fit TRBD1. This clonotype was sampled from a human donor in good health. The CDR3 spells CASSGQGAVQPQHF. CDR3 DNA sequence: TGTGCCAGCAGTGGACAGGGGGCTGTTCAGCCCCAGCATTTT.